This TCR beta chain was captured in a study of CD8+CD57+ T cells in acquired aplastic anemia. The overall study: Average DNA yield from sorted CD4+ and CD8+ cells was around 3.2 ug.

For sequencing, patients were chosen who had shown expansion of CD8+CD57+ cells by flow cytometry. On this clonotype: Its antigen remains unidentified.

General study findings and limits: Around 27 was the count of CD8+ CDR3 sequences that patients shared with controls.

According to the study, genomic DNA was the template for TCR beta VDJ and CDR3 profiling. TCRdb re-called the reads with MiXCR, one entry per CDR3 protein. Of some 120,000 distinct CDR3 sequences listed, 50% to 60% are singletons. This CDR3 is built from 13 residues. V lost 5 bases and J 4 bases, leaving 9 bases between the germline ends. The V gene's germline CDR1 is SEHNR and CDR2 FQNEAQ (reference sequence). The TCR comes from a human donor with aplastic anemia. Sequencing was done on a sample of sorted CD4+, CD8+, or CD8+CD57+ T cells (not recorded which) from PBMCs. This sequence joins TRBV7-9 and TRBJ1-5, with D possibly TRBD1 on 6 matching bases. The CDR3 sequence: CASSTGTNQPQHF. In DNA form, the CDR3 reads TGTGCCAGCAGCACCGGGACAAATCAGCCCCAGCATTTT.